This entry lists 3 T cell receptor beta chains sequenced from one sample in a study of Graves' ophthalmopathy and Graves' hyperthyroidism. Amplifying from RNA transcripts, the study obtained TCR beta CDR3 regions. Investigators did first-round RT-PCR with HTBI primers, then second-round multiplex PCR. TCRdb re-called the multiplex PCR reads with MiXCR, one entry per CDR3 protein. The sample has hundreds of thousands of distinct CDR3 sequences, about a fifth seen once. Sequenced: peripheral blood. These receptors came from a woman aged 18-29 years with stable Graves' hyperthyroidism. Some clones in this sample may be carry-over from other donors' samples.

V is TRBV6-1 and J is TRBJ1-2; maybe TRBD1 (6 bases). Trimming pared 7 bases from V and 4 bases from J, leaving 22 bases between. Per the germline V gene, CDR1 is MNHNS and CDR2 is SASEGT. The CDR3 covers 16 residues. CDR3 protein: CASKTGGGDKGYGYTF. In DNA, the CDR3 is TGTGCCAGCAAAACCGGGGGCGGCGACAAAGGCTATGGCTACACCTTC.

The CDR3 DNA reads as TGTGCCAGCAGTGCCGTGGGCCTAGGTGGCGGCTCCTATAATTCACCCCTCCACTTT. Encoded protein: CASSAVGLGGGSYNSPLHF. The genes are TRBV6-4 and TRBJ1-6; D gene ambiguous. The CDR3 spans 19 residues. The germline V gene has CDR1 MRHNA and CDR2 SNTAGT. Trimming shortened V by 4 bases and J by 0 bases, and 19 bases separated the two germline ends.

This clonotype was detected many times. The chain is built from TRBV4-1 and TRBJ2-7; the D is unclear. The CDR3 length is 16 residues. The germline gives CDR1 MGHRA, CDR2 YSYEKL. V was trimmed by 4 bases and J by 0 bases, leaving 16 bases between them. In nucleotides, the CDR3 is TGCGCCAGCAGCCGCCTCCTACGGGCCGACTCCTACGAGCAGTACTTC. Its translation is CASSRLLRADSYEQYF.